This T cell receptor beta chain comes out of a study of PD-L1 blockade in urothelial cancer. The table came from immunoSEQ multiplex PCR; TCRdb's copy has only in-frame clones and leaves some out. The profile shows 40,000 to 45,000 clones, more than 75% of them singletons. CDR1 is SGHAT and CDR2 is FQNNGV in the germline V gene. The V end lost 2 bases, the J end lost 2 bases, and 9 bases lay between the germline ends. CDR3 length: 14 amino acids. The clonotype originates from a woman aged 55-69 years with urothelial cancer. This rearrangement joins TRBV11-2 to TRBJ2-5; D call uncertain. The starting material was PBMCs, obtained around atezolizumab (anti-PD-L1) treatment. CDR3 sequence reads: CASSLNPLQETQYF. CDR3 bases: TGTGCCAGCAGCTTAAACCCACTGCAAGAGACCCAGTACTTC.